This TCR beta chain was sequenced for a study of control samples from healthy donors and cancer patients. This clone was detected only a few times. Here immunoSEQ multiplex PCR was the method, and the copy in TCRdb shows in-frame clones only, minus some. Here the sample spans some 410,000 clones, about nine tenths being singletons. Sequencing input: PBMCs. This sequence was found in a man aged 35-49 years with head and neck cancer.

The CDR3 DNA reads as TGTGCCAGCAGCGTAGCTCCCGGGACGAACTACGAGCAGTACTTC. Its protein product is CASSVAPGTNYEQYF. V usage is TRBV9 and J usage is TRBJ2-7; tentatively, D is TRBD1 or TRBD2 (5 bases each). CDR1 SGDLS and CDR2 YYNGEE come from the germline V gene. Trimming took 0 bases from V and 3 from J, leaving 13 bases between them. The CDR3 has 15 residues.